Below are 11 T cell receptor beta chains sequenced from a single sample in a study of Graves' ophthalmopathy and Graves' hyperthyroidism (dated 2018 in TCRdb). TCRdb records Illumina HiSeq 2000 as the sequencer. For repertoire sequencing, the TCR beta CDR3 regions were amplified from RNA transcripts. A first-round RT-PCR used HTBI primers with the Qiagen OneStep RT-PCR kit, followed by a second-round multiplex PCR, size selection and purification. Using fastp trimming at Q25 and MiXCR clonotype assembly, TCRdb reanalyzed the public sequencing data and kept in-frame beta chains. Every distinct CDR3 protein forms one entry, paired with its most common genes and DNA. Recorded for this sample are 150,000 to 200,000 distinct CDR3 sequences; around 40% of them occurred a single time. Roughly 8.9% of the sample goes to the ten largest clones. The sequenced sample consisted of peripheral blood. All receptors come from a man under 40 with Graves' ophthalmopathy. Donor details come from another sample of the same person, matched by shared clones.

This clonotype was seen many times. At one boundary the junction diverges from the germline segment, which might be a read error. This chain links TRBV6-2 or TRBV6-3 with TRBJ1-2; D call uncertain. The CDR3 totals 13 residues. Germline V gene data show CDR1 as MNHEY and CDR2 as SVGEGT. CDR3 bases: TGTGCCGGCAGTATCAGGACTAACTATGGCTACACCTTC. It codes for CAGSIRTNYGYTF.

This sequence joins TRBV12-3 or TRBV12-4 and TRBJ1-1; D unclear. The germline V and J ends were trimmed by 0 bases and 0 bases, with 5 bases remaining between them. CDR3 length: 14 residues. This chain's CDR3 is CASSLAVLNTEAFF. CDR3 in DNA: TGTGCCAGCAGTTTAGCAGTTCTGAACACTGAAGCTTTCTTT.

The V and J genes are TRBV6-1 and TRBJ2-7; 13 bases are a match to TRBD2. CDR3 length: 14 residues. V lost 7 bases and J lost 5; bases outside the gene matches: 5. Germline CDR1 is MNHNS and CDR2 is SASEGT. DNA of the CDR3: TGTGCCAGCACCCGAGGACTAGCGGGAGACGAGCAGTACTTC. Its translation is CASTRGLAGDEQYF.

The rearrangement uses TRBV7-2 and TRBJ2-5; D is perhaps TRBD1 (6 bases). The CDR3 extends over 15 amino acids. Per germline, CDR1 SGHTA and CDR2 FQGNSA. V was shortened by 3 bases and J by 7 bases, with 18 bases between the two germline ends. Written as DNA, the CDR3 is TGTGCCAGCAGCTTGGGATCTGTGGGGGCCGGGACCCAGTACTTC. This codes for CASSLGSVGAGTQYF.

This clonotype was recorded at least ten times. The CDR3: CASSGGTNWGYTF. The CDR3, as DNA: TGTGCCAGCAGCGGGGGGACAAATTGGGGCTACACCTTC. The J gene is TRBJ1-2, the V gene TRBV2; D may be TRBD1 (6 bases). V was clipped by 6 bases and J by 8 bases, with 16 bases between them. CDR1 is SNHLY and CDR2 is FYNNEI in the germline V gene. The CDR3 length is 13 residues.

V and J are TRBV6-2 or TRBV6-3 and TRBJ1-1, with TRBD1 identical over 7 bases. Germline CDR1 is MNHEY and CDR2 is SVGEGT. This CDR3 contains 16 residues. V gave up 6 bases and J gave up 1 base; unmatched junction bases: 11. CDR3 in DNA: TGTGCCAGCAGACGCTGGGGGCAGGGGGAGAACACTGAAGCTTTCTTT. Its translation: CASRRWGQGENTEAFF.

The sample holds many counts of this clonotype. The V call is TRBV27, the J call TRBJ1-3, with D uncertain. V dropped 5 bases and J dropped 0 bases, with 11 bases sitting between them. The CDR3 is made up of 15 amino acids. Germline V gives CDR1 MNHEY, CDR2 SMNVEV (reference sequence). The CDR3 sequence is CASSPRVSSGNTIYF. In DNA form, the CDR3 reads TGTGCCAGCAGTCCCCGGGTTAGCTCTGGAAACACCATATATTTT.

This clonotype has ten or more counts. The chain couples TRBV10-3 to TRBJ2-7; D may be TRBD2 (5 bases). Germline CDR1 reads ENHRY; CDR2 reads SYGVKD. V lost 8 bases, J lost 6 bases, and 20 bases lay in between. This CDR3 comprises 14 residues. The CDR3 region is CAIGLRTGDGEQYF. DNA for the CDR3: TGTGCCATCGGGTTAAGGACTGGAGATGGCGAGCAGTACTTC.

The chain uses TRBV6-2 or TRBV6-3 and TRBJ1-2; D uncertain. V lost 5 bases and J lost 7, with 8 bases in between. CDR1 is MNHEY, CDR2 SVGEGT, per germline. This CDR3 comprises 11 residues. The CDR3 here is CASSRPSGYTF. In DNA, the CDR3 is TGTGCCAGCAGTCGCCCGAGTGGCTACACCTTC.

This clonotype was detected many times. V is TRBV20-1 and J is TRBJ2-7, with TRBD1 as a possible D gene (6 bases). V was pared by 0 bases and J by 7 bases, with 13 bases between. The CDR3 covers 13 residues. The germline CDR1 and CDR2 sequences are DFQATT and SNEGSKA (reference sequence). The CDR3 here is CSAREGTLEEQYF. The CDR3 DNA follows: TGCAGTGCTAGAGAGGGGACATTGGAAGAGCAGTACTTC.

The sample holds many counts of this clonotype. The chain has TRBV7-8 and TRBJ1-1; D unclear. Germline lookup yields CDR1 SGHVS and CDR2 FQNEAQ. The V end was cut by 0 bases, the J end by 2 bases, with 13 bases between. The CDR3 runs 16 residues. DNA for the CDR3: TGTGCCAGCAGCTTAGCGGCCACAGTGGGAAACACTGAAGCTTTCTTT. It yields the protein CASSLAATVGNTEAFF.